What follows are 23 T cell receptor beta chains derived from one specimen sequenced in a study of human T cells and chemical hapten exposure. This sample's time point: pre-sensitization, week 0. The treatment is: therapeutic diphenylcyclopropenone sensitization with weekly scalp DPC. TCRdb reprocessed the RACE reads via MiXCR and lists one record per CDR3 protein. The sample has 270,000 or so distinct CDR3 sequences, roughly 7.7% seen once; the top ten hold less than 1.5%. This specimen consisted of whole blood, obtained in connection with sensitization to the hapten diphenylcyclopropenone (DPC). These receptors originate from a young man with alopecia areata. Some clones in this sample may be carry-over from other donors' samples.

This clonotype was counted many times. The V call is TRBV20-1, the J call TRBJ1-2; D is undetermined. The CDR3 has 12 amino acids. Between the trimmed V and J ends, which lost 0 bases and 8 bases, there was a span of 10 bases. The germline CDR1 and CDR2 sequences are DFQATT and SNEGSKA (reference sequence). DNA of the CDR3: TGCAGTGCTAGAGATCGGGAGGGAGGCTACACCTTC. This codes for CSARDREGGYTF.

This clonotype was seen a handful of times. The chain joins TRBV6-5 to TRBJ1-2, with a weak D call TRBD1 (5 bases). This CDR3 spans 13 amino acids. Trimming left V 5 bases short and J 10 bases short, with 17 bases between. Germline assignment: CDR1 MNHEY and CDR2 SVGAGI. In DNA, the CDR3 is TGTGCCAGCAGTGATCAGGGAACGCCTGCCTACACCTTC. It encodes CASSDQGTPAYTF.

The CDR3 nucleotides read TGTGCCAGCAGTTTAGGGGAGGCGGCTTTCTTT. Amino acids: CASSLGEAAFF. V usage is TRBV6-2 or TRBV6-3 and J usage is TRBJ1-1; D possibly corresponds to TRBD1 (5 bases). There are 11 residues in the CDR3. V was shortened by 4 bases and J by 11 bases, with 11 bases between the two germline ends. The germline CDR1 and CDR2 sequences are MNHEY and SVGEGT.

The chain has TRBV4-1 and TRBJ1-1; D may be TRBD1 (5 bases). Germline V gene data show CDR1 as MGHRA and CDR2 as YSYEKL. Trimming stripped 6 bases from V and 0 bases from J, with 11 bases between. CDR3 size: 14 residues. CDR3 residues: CASRYRQLNTEAFF. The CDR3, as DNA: TGCGCCAGCAGATACAGGCAATTGAACACTGAAGCTTTCTTT.

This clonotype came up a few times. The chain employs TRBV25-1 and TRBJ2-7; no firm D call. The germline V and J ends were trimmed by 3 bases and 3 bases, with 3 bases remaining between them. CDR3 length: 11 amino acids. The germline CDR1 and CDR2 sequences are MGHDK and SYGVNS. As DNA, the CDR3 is TGTGCCAGCAGTGAGAACTACGAGCAGTACTTC. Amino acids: CASSENYEQYF.

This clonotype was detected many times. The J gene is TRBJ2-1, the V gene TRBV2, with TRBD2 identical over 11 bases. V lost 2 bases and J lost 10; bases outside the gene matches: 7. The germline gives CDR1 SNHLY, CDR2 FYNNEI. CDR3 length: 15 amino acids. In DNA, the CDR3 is TGTGCCAGCAGTGAATCTAGCGGGGGGTTGTGGGAGCAGTTCTTC. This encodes CASSESSGGLWEQFF.

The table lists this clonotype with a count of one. The CDR3 reads CASGGASPYNEQFF. CDR3 nucleotides: TGTGCCAGCGGGGGGGCCTCTCCCTACAATGAGCAGTTCTTC. V gene TRBV6-2 or TRBV6-3 combines with J gene TRBJ2-1; D is possibly TRBD2 (7 bases). The CDR3 sequence is 14 residues long. Germline assignment: CDR1 MNHEY and CDR2 SVGEGT. Trimming removed 8 bases from V and 2 bases from J, with 13 bases in between.

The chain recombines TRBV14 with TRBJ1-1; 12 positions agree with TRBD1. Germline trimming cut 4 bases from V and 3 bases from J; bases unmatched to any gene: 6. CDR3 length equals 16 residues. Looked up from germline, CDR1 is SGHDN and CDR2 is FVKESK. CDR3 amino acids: CASSPGQGALDTEAFF. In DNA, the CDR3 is TGTGCCAGCAGCCCGGGACAGGGGGCGTTGGACACTGAAGCTTTCTTT.

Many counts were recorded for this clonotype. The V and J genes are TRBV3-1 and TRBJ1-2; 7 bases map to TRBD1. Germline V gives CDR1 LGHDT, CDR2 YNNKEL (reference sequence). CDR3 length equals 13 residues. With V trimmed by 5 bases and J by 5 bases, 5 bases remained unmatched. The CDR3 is CASSAGQTYGYTF. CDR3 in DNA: TGTGCCAGCAGCGCGGGACAGACTTATGGCTACACCTTC.

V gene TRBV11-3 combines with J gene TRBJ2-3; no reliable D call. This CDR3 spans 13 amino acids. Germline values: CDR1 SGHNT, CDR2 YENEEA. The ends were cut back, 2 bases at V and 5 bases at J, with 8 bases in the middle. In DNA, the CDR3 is TGTGCCAGCAGCTTACAGTCCGGAGATACGCAGTATTTT. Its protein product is CASSLQSGDTQYF.

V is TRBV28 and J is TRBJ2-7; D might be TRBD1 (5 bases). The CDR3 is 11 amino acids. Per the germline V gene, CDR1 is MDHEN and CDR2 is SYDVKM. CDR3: CGTGRAYEQYF. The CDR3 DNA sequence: TGTGGCACCGGCAGGGCCTACGAGCAGTACTTC.

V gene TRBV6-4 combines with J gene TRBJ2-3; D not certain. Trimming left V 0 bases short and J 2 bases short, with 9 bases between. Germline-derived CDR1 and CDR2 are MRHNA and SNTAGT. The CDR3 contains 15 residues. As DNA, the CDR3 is TGTGCCAGCAGTGACTCGGGCGCACCCACAGATACGCAGTATTTT. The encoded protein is CASSDSGAPTDTQYF.

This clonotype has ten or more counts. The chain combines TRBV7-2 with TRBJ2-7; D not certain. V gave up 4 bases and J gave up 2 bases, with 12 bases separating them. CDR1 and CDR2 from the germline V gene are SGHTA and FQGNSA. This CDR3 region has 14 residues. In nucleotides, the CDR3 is TGTGCCAGCAGCTCGTATGACGGACCCTACGAGCAGTACTTC. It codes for CASSSYDGPYEQYF.

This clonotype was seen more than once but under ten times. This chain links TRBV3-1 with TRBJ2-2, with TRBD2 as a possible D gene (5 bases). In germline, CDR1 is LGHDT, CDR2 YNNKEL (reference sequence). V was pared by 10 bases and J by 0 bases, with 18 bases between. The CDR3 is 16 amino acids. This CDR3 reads CATSRRAAANTGELFF. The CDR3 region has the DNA TGTGCCACTTCACGTAGGGCAGCGGCGAACACCGGGGAGCTGTTTTTT. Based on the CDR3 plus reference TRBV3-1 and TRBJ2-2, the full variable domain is DTAVSQTPKYLVTQMGNDKSIKCEQNLGHDTMYWYKQDSKKFLKIMFSYNNKELIINETVPNRFSPKSPDKAHLNLHINSLELGDSAVYFCATSRRAAANTGELFFGEGSRLTVL.

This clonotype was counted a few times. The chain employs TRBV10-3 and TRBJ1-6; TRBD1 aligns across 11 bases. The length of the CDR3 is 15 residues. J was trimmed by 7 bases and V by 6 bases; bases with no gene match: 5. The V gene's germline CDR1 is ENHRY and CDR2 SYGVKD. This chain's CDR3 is CAIRGDRGYNSPLHF. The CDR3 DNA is TGTGCCATCAGGGGGGACAGGGGGTACAATTCACCCCTCCACTTT.

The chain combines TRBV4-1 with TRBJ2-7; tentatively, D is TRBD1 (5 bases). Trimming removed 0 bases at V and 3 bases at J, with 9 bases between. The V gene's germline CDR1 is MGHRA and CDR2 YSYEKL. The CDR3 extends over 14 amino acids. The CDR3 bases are TGCGCCAGCAGCCAAGATCTAACAGGCTACGAGCAGTACTTC. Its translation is CASSQDLTGYEQYF.

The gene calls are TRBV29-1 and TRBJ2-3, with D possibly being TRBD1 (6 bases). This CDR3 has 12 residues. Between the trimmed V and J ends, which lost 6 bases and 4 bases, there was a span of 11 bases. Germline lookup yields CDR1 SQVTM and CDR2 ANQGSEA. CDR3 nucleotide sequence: TGCAGCGTCAGGGGTGGGCCAGATACGCAGTATTTT. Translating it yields CSVRGGPDTQYF.

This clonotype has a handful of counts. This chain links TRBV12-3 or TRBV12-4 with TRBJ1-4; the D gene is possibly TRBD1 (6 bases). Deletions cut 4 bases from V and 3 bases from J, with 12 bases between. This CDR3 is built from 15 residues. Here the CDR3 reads CASSSSGHPNEKLFF. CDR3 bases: TGTGCCAGCAGTTCGTCGGGACACCCTAATGAAAAACTGTTTTTT.

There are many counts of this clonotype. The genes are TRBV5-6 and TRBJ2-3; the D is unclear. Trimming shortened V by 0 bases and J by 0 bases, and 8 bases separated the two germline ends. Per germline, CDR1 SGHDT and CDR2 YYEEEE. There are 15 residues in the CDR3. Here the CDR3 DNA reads TGTGCCAGCAGCTTGGTGCTTACTAGCACAGATACGCAGTATTTT. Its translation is CASSLVLTSTDTQYF.

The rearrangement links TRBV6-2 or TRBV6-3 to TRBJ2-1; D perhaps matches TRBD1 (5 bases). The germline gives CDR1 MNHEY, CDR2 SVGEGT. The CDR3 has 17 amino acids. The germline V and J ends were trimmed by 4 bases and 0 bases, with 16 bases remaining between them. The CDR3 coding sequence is TGTGCCAGCAGTTGGGTGACAGATACTTACTCCTACAATGAGCAGTTCTTC. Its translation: CASSWVTDTYSYNEQFF.

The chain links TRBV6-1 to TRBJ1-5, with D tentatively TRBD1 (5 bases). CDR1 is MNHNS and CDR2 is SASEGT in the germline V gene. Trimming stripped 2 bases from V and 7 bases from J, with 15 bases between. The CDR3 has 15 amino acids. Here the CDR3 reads CASSEWGVNGQPQHF. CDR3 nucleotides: TGTGCCAGCAGTGAATGGGGGGTAAATGGACAGCCCCAGCATTTT.

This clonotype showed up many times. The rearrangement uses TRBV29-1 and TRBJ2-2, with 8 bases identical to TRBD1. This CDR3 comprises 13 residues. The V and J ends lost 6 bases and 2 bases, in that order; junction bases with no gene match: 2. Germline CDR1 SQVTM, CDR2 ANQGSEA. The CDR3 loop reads CSVGQGNTGELFF. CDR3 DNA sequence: TGCAGCGTAGGACAGGGCAACACCGGGGAGCTGTTTTTT.

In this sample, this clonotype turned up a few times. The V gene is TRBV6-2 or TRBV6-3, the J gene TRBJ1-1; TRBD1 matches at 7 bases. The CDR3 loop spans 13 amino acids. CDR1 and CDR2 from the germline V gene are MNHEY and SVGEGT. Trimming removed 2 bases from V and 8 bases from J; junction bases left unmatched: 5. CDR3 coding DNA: TGTGCCAGCAGTTACCCCTTGGACAGGGAAGCTTTCTTT. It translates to CASSYPLDREAFF.